The 8 T cell receptor beta chains listed next were all sequenced from one sample in a study of beta chain features in type 1 diabetes. Investigators reverse transcribed all isolated RNA, so they sequenced expressed TCRB transcripts. The method was immunoSEQ multiplex PCR; TCRdb's version includes in-frame clones alone and lacks a portion of them. The table records 200,000 to 250,000 clones, about a tenth of them present only once. Source material: central memory CD4+ T cells from blood. These receptors originate from a young man in good health.

This clone has just a few counts. The chain combines TRBV28 with TRBJ2-7; 7 bases map to TRBD2. The CDR3 covers 15 residues. Per germline, CDR1 MDHEN and CDR2 SYDVKM. V lost 5 bases, J lost 3 bases, and 10 bases stayed unmatched. The CDR3 reads CASSAWTSRIYEQYF. As DNA, the CDR3 is TGTGCCAGCAGTGCCTGGACTAGTCGAATCTACGAGCAGTACTTC.

The chain couples TRBV4-1 to TRBJ2-2; D is uncertain. V lost 4 bases and J lost 2, with 14 bases in between. The germline V gene has CDR1 MGHRA and CDR2 YSYEKL. The CDR3 has 16 residues. This chain's CDR3 is CASSPGPYLNTGELFF. Written as DNA, the CDR3 is TGCGCCAGCAGCCCCGGGCCTTACTTAAACACCGGGGAGCTGTTTTTT.

Note on this clone: Other DNA sequences in this specimen translate into the identical CDR3. The chain joins TRBV7-9 to TRBJ2-3, with D maybe TRBD2 (5 bases). Germline V lookup: CDR1 SEHNR, CDR2 FQNEAQ (reference sequence). The CDR3 sequence is 14 residues long. The V gene lost 5 bases and the J gene lost 1 base, with 10 bases spanning the gap. CDR3 nucleotide sequence: TGTGCCAGCAGCAGGACTTCAGGCACAGATACGCAGTATTTT. Its translation is CASSRTSGTDTQYF.

This clone appeared many times. This chain joins TRBV27 and TRBJ1-2, with 11 bases fitting TRBD1. Looked up from germline, CDR1 is MNHEY and CDR2 is SMNVEV (reference sequence). The CDR3 has 19 residues. J gave up 0 bases and V 4 bases, and 13 bases lay outside the gene matches. The CDR3 loop reads CASSSNLGTGGLANYGYTF. The CDR3 DNA is TGTGCCAGCAGTTCGAATCTCGGGACAGGGGGATTAGCTAACTATGGCTACACCTTC.

This clone came up a few times. The rearrangement joins TRBV14 to TRBJ2-7, with 7 nucleotides matching TRBD2. Germline assignment: CDR1 SGHDN and CDR2 FVKESK. Trimming removed 2 bases from V and 5 bases from J; junction bases left unmatched: 12. The CDR3 runs to 16 residues. CDR3 DNA sequence: TGTGCCAGCAGCCAAATACTAGCGACCCGAGAGGACGAGCAGTACTTC. Translating gives CASSQILATREDEQYF.

There are a few counts of this clone. V usage is TRBV29-1 and J usage is TRBJ1-2; D call uncertain. With 4 bases removed from V and 4 bases from J, the gap between germline ends came to 13 bases. CDR3 length: 13 amino acids. The germline V gene has CDR1 SQVTM and CDR2 ANQGSEA. The CDR3: CSVGGVAGYGYTF. Written as DNA, the CDR3 is TGCAGCGTTGGCGGCGTTGCCGGCTATGGCTACACCTTC. The whole variable domain, remainder taken from reference TRBV29-1 and TRBJ1-2, is SAVISQKPSRDICQRGTSLTIQCQVDSQVTMMFWYRQQPGQSLTLIATANQGSEATYESGFVIDKFPISRPNLTFSTLTVSNMSPEDSSIYLCSVGGVAGYGYTFGSGTRLTVV.

This clone was observed a few times. The identical CDR3 is also encoded by other nucleotide sequences in the sample. The V call is TRBV2, the J call TRBJ2-3, with D maybe TRBD2 (5 bases). The CDR3 spans 15 residues. Germline CDR1 SNHLY, CDR2 FYNNEI. The V gene lost 5 bases and the J gene lost 1 base, with 13 bases spanning the gap. CDR3 in DNA: TGTGCCAGCAGTCCTCGGACTGGAGGCACAGATACGCAGTATTTT. Translated: CASSPRTGGTDTQYF.

The gene calls are TRBV7-2 and TRBJ2-4, with 14 bases that match TRBD2. V was clipped by 0 bases and J by 2 bases; unmatched bases: 9. CDR1 and CDR2 (germline): SGHTA, FQGNSA. CDR3 length: 20 amino acids. The CDR3 sequence: CASSLAKGLAGEGTKNIQYF. DNA for the CDR3: TGTGCCAGCAGCTTAGCTAAGGGACTAGCGGGAGAGGGGACCAAAAACATTCAGTACTTC.